The rows below give T cell receptor beta chains drawn from one sample of a study of blood T cell repertoires in COVID-19. Libraries were prepared by immunoSEQ multiplex PCR; TCRdb keeps only in-frame clonotypes and omits some of them. The table includes roughly 170,000 clones, roughly 84% detected once. What was sequenced was peripheral blood. These receptors originate from a man aged 60 to 75 who had recovered from COVID-19. CDR3s include the opening cysteine and the closing phenylalanine or tryptophan. Each record gives: V gene, D gene, clone size, J gene, CDR3 protein, CDR3 DNA. The D gene is left open where the match is weak. The size field is filled for only some rows; it gives once, few, many or a size class.

TRBV6-5	TRBD2	once	TRBJ2-2	CASSYSREGSGELFF	TGTGCCAGCAGTTACTCGAGGGAGGGTTCCGGGGAGCTGTTTTTT
TRBV19	TRBD1	once	TRBJ1-6	CASHSSGTGVSPLHF	TGTGCCAGTCATTCCTCGGGGACAGGGGTCTCACCCCTCCACTTT
TRBV6-5	TRBD1	once	TRBJ2-5	CASSKQGAGETQYF	TGTGCCAGCAGTAAACAGGGGGCCGGGGAGACCCAGTACTTC
TRBV6-5	TRBD1	.	TRBJ1-6	CASSTRDRADSPLHF	TGTGCCAGCAGTACCCGGGACAGGGCGGATTCACCCCTCCACTTT
TRBV5-6	.	.	TRBJ2-7	CASSIRAPGFEQYF	TGTGCCAGCAGCATCCGGGCCCCAGGGTTCGAGCAGTACTTC
TRBV5-1	.	.	TRBJ2-5	CASSLGDRTLETQYF	TGCGCCAGCAGCTTGGGAGACAGGACCTTAGAGACCCAGTACTTC
TRBV3-1/TRBV3-2	TRBD1	.	TRBJ2-7	CASSQAYRGQGLEQYF	TGTGCCAGCAGCCAAGCCTATAGAGGACAGGGCCTGGAGCAGTACTTC
TRBV3-1/TRBV3-2	.	.	TRBJ2-1	CASSQEREWNEQFF	TGTGCCAGCAGCCAAGAAAGGGAGTGGAATGAGCAGTTCTTC
TRBV6-1	.	.	TRBJ2-3	CASSEVSHGTDTQYF	TGTGCCAGCAGTGAAGTAAGCCACGGGACAGATACGCAGTATTTT
TRBV7-3	.	.	TRBJ1-6	CASSEGGAGLSRSPLHF	TGTGCCAGCAGCGAAGGGGGAGCGGGGCTGAGTCGTTCACCCCTCCACTTT
TRBV5-6	.	.	TRBJ2-1	CASSYGSRGIQFF	TGTGCCAGCAGTTACGGGAGCAGGGGGATCCAGTTCTTC
TRBV18	.	.	TRBJ2-7	CASSPPLGTYEQYF	TGTGCCAGCTCACCACCGCTCGGGACCTACGAGCAGTACTTC
TRBV30	.	.	TRBJ1-5	CAWKEGLGNQPQHF	TGTGCCTGGAAGGAGGGACTGGGCAATCAGCCCCAGCATTTT
TRBV9	.	.	TRBJ1-2	CASSVGTASGYTF	TGTGCCAGCAGCGTGGGGACTGCAAGTGGCTACACCTTC
TRBV7-2	TRBD2	.	TRBJ2-5	CASSSPRASGETQYF	TGTGCCAGCAGCTCTCCCCGGGCTAGCGGGGAGACCCAGTACTTC
TRBV7-2	TRBD1	.	TRBJ1-6	CASRSGGARNSPLHF	TGTGCCAGCAGATCAGGGGGCGCGAGGAATTCACCCCTCCACTTT
TRBV4-2	TRBD1	.	TRBJ1-5	CASSQTRQGGEPQHF	TGTGCCAGCAGCCAGACTAGACAGGGTGGAGAGCCCCAGCATTTT
TRBV7-8	.	.	TRBJ1-5	CASSLAGDSNQPQHF	TGTGCCAGCAGCTTAGCAGGGGATAGCAATCAGCCCCAGCATTTT
TRBV18	TRBD1	.	TRBJ1-1	CASSPLSEGAPGAFF	TGTGCCAGCTCACCCCTCAGTGAGGGGGCGCCCGGAGCTTTCTTT
TRBV5-1	.	.	TRBJ2-7	CASSSGTDAYEQYF	TGCGCCAGCAGCTCCGGGACTGATGCCTACGAGCAGTACTTC
TRBV2	.	.	TRBJ2-5	CASSLRGDQETQYF	TGTGCCAGCAGTTTGCGGGGCGACCAAGAGACCCAGTACTTC
TRBV6-5	.	.	TRBJ2-5	CASSYSGDPIETQYF	TGTGCCAGCAGTTACTCCGGGGATCCGATTGAGACCCAGTACTTC
TRBV9	.	.	TRBJ1-6	CASSVGGGNSPLHF	TGTGCCAGCAGCGTAGGGGGGGGAAATTCACCCCTCCACTTT
TRBV12-5	.	.	TRBJ2-2	CASGRGKNTGELFF	TGTGCTAGTGGCCGGGGGAAGAACACCGGGGAGCTGTTTTTT
TRBV6-5	TRBD1	.	TRBJ2-7	CASRAGTGWPYEQYF	TGTGCCAGCAGGGCCGGGACAGGGTGGCCCTACGAGCAGTACTTC
TRBV4-1	TRBD1	.	TRBJ1-5	CASSQDGQGARNQPQHF	TGCGCCAGCAGCCAAGATGGACAGGGGGCTCGGAATCAGCCCCAGCATTTT
TRBV4-2	TRBD1	.	TRBJ2-7	CASSAGTGGYEQYF	TGTGCCAGCAGCGCCGGAACAGGGGGCTACGAGCAGTACTTC
TRBV19	.	.	TRBJ1-5	CASSNQGGGNQPQHF	TGTGCCAGTAGTAATCAGGGCGGAGGCAATCAGCCCCAGCATTTT
TRBV11-2	.	.	TRBJ2-5	CASSSPYQETQYF	TGTGCCAGCAGCTCCCCGTACCAAGAGACCCAGTACTTC
TRBV7-9	.	few	TRBJ2-7	CASSLARVAALYEQYF	TGTGCCAGCAGCTTAGCGCGGGTAGCTGCCCTCTACGAGCAGTACTTC
TRBV9	TRBD2	once	TRBJ2-2	CASSVRELRAGELFF	TGTGCCAGCAGCGTGCGGGAGTTACGCGCCGGGGAGCTGTTTTTT
TRBV5-1	.	.	TRBJ2-3	CASSLSSAALDTQYF	TGCGCCAGCAGCTTGTCTAGTGCCGCCCTAGATACGCAGTATTTT
TRBV27	.	once	TRBJ1-1	CASSLAQMNTEAFF	TGTGCCAGCAGTTTAGCACAGATGAACACTGAAGCTTTCTTT
TRBV6-1	TRBD1	.	TRBJ1-2	CASSEWGQGGYGYTF	TGTGCCAGCAGTGAATGGGGGCAGGGGGGCTATGGCTACACCTTC
TRBV9	TRBD1	.	TRBJ2-2	CASSGQGAAVTGELFF	TGTGCCAGCAGCGGACAGGGGGCGGCGGTCACCGGGGAGCTGTTTTTT
TRBV13	.	.	TRBJ1-1	CASRHSGSPHTEAFF	TGTGCCAGCAGGCACTCGGGGTCTCCACACACTGAAGCTTTCTTT
TRBV7-2	TRBD2	once	TRBJ2-5	CASSLTPWRGGQETQYF	TGTGCCAGCAGCTTAACCCCGTGGCGGGGGGGACAAGAGACCCAGTACTTC
TRBV19	TRBD1	.	TRBJ2-4	CASSPRTGDWAKNIQYF	TGTGCCAGTAGTCCGCGGACAGGGGATTGGGCCAAAAACATTCAGTACTTC
TRBV11-1	TRBD1	.	TRBJ1-4	CASSSTDRGGKLFF	TGTGCCAGCAGCTCCACGGACAGGGGGGGTAAACTGTTTTTT
TRBV15	TRBD1	.	TRBJ1-5	CATSRDPGQGFIGDQPQHF	TGTGCCACCAGCAGAGACCCGGGACAGGGTTTTATAGGGGATCAGCCCCAGCATTTT
TRBV7-9	.	once	TRBJ1-2	CASTERSSEYTF	TGTGCCAGCACCGAGAGGTCTTCTGAGTACACCTTC